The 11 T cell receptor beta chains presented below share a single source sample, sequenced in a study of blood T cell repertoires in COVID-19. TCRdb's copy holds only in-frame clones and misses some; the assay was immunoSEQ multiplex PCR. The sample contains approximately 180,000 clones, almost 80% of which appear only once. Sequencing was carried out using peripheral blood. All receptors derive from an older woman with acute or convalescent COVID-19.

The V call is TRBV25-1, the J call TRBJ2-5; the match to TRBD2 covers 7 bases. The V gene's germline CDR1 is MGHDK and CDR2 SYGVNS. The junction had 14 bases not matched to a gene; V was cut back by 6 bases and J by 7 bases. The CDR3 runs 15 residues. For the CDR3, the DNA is TGTGCCAGCAGCCAGAGGGCGGGGGATCAGGGGACCCAGTACTTC. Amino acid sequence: CASSQRAGDQGTQYF.

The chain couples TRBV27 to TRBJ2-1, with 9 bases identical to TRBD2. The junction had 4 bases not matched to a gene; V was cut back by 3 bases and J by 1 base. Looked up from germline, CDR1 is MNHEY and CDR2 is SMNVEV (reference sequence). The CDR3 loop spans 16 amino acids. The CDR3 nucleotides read TGTGCCAGCAGTTTTATTAGCGGGGGTTCCTACAATGAGCAGTTCTTC. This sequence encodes CASSFISGGSYNEQFF.

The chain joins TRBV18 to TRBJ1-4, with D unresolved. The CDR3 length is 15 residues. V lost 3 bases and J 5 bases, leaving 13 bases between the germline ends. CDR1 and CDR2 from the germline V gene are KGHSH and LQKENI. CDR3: CASSPFTENNEKLFF. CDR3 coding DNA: TGTGCCAGCTCACCCTTTACAGAGAACAATGAAAAACTGTTTTTT.

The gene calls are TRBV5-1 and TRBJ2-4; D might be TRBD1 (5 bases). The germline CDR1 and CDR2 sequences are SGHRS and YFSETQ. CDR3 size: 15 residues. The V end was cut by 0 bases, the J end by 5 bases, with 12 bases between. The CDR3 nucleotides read TGCGCCAGCAGCTTGGAGGCAGGGCCTCAAAACATTCAGTACTTC. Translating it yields CASSLEAGPQNIQYF.

Written as DNA, the CDR3 is TGCGCCAGCAGCTTCGGAGGGGCCGATACGCAGTATTTT. Translation: CASSFGGADTQYF. The J gene is TRBJ2-3, the V gene TRBV5-1; a possible D gene is TRBD2 (6 bases). The germline V and J ends were trimmed by 2 bases and 6 bases, with 10 bases remaining between them. Germline V CDR1 and CDR2: SGHRS, YFSETQ. This CDR3 comprises 13 residues.

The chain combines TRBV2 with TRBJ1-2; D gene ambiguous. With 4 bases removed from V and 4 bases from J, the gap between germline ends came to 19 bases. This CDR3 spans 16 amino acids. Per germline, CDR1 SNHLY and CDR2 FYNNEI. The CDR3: CASSASLVQPIYGYTF. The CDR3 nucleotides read TGTGCCAGCAGTGCTTCATTGGTACAGCCAATCTATGGCTACACCTTC.

CDR3 sequence (DNA): TGTGCCAGCTCACCCGTAGCGGGAGGACTAACAGGGTGGTCCTACAATGAGCAGTTCTTC. It specifies CASSPVAGGLTGWSYNEQFF. The chain recombines TRBV18 with TRBJ2-1; 10 bases line up with TRBD2. V lost 3 bases and J lost 1; bases outside the gene matches: 15. The CDR3 is 20 residues long. Germline V gives CDR1 KGHSH, CDR2 LQKENI.

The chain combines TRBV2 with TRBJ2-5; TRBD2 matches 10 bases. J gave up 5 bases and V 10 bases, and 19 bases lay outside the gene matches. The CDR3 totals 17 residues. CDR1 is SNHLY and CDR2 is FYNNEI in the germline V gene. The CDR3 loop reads CATKTGTGGSGRETQYF. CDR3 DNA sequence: TGTGCCACCAAAACCGGGACCGGGGGTAGCGGGAGGGAGACCCAGTACTTC. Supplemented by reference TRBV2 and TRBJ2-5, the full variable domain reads EPEVTQTPSHQVTQMGQEVILRCVPISNHLYFYWYRQILGQKVEFLVSFYNNEISEKSEIFDDQFSVERPDGSNFTLKIRSTKLEDSAMYFCATKTGTGGSGRETQYFGPGTRLLVL.

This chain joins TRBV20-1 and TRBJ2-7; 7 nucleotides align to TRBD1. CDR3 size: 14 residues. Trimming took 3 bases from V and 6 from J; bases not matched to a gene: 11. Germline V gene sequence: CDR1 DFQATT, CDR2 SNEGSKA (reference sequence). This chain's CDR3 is CSASRTGSLGEQYF. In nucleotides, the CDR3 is TGCAGTGCTAGTCGGACAGGCAGTTTGGGCGAGCAGTACTTC.

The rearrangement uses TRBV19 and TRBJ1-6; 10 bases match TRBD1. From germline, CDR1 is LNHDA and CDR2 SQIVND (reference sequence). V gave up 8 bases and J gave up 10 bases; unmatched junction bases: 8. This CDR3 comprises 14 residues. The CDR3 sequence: CASGTGTGESPLHF. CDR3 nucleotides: TGTGCCAGTGGAACCGGGACAGGGGAATCACCCCTCCACTTT.

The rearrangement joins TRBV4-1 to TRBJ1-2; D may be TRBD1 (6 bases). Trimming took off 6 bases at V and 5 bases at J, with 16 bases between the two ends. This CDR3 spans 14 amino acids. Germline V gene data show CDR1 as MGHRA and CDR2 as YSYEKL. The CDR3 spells CASRPAGTTYGYTF. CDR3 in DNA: TGCGCCAGCAGACCCGCCGGGACAACTTATGGCTACACCTTC.